Sequencing of this T cell receptor beta chain was carried out in a study of low-dose radiotherapy and immunotherapy resistance in tumors. In the study overall: Every two weeks patients got nivolumab 240 mg flat dose, plus ipilimumab 1 mg/kg every six weeks, intravenously.

Time point: before trial treatment. This clonotype was picked up many times. Primers targeting TRAV and TRBV primed first-strand cDNA, covering alpha and beta chains. With a constant-region primer and a V-primer adapter, TCRs were subjected to roughly 20 PCR cycles of amplification. In TCRdb, the reads were re-called with MiXCR into one record per CDR3 protein. Here the sample spans under 90,000 distinct CDR3 sequences, 15% to 20% being singletons. The V segment lost 0 bases and the J segment 5 bases; nucleotides outside the gene matches: 5. The CDR3 totals 15 residues. From germline, CDR1 is SGHRS and CDR2 YFSETQ.

The rearrangement links TRBV5-1 to TRBJ2-1; 7 bases fit TRBD1. Sequencing used PBMCs, obtained before treatment. The receptor's source is a male donor with prostate cancer. CDR3 amino acids: CASSLEGGKHNEQFF. The CDR3, as DNA: TGCGCCAGCAGCTTGGAAGGGGGCAAGCACAATGAGCAGTTCTTC.